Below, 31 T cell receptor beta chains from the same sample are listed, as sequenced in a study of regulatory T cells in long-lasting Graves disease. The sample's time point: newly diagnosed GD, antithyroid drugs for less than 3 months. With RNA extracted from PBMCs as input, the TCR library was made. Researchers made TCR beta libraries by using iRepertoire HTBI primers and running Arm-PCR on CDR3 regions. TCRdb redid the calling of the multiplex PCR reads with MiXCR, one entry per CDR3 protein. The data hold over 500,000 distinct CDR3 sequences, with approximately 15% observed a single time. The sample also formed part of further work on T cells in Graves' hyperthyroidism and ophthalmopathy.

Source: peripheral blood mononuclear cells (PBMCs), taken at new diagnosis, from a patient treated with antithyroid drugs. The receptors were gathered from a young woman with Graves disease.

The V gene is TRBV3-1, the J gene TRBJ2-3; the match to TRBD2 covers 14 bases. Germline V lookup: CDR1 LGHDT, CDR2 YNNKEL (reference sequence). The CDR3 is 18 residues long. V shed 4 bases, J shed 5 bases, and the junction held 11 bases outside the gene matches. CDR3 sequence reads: CASSPRTSGRWMEDTQYF. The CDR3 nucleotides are TGTGCCAGCAGCCCCCGGACTAGCGGGAGGTGGATGGAAGATACGCAGTATTTT.

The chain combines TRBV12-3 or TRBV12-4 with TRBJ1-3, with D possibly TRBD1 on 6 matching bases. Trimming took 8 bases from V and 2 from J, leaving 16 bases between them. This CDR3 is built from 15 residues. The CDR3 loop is CASGITWTAGNTIYF. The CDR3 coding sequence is TGTGCCAGCGGTATAACTTGGACAGCTGGAAACACCATATATTTT.

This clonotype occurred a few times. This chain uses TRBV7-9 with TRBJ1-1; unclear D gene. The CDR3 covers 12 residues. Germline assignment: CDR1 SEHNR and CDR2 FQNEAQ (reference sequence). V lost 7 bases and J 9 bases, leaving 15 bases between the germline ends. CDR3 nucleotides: TGTGCCAGCACCATAGGCTCCGGGAAAGCTTTCTTT. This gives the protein CASTIGSGKAFF.

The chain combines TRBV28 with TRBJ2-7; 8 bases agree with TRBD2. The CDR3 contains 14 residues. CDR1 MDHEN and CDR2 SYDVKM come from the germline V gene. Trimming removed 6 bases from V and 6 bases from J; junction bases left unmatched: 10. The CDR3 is CASRSSGSGLEQYF. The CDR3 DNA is TGTGCCAGCAGATCTAGCGGGTCTGGACTCGAGCAGTACTTC.

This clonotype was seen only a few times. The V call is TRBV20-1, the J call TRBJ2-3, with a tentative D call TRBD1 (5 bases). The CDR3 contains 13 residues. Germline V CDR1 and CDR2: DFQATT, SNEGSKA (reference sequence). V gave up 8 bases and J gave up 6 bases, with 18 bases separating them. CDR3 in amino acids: CSTIKLKGDTQYF. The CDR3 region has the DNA TGCAGTACCATCAAATTAAAGGGGGATACGCAGTATTTT.

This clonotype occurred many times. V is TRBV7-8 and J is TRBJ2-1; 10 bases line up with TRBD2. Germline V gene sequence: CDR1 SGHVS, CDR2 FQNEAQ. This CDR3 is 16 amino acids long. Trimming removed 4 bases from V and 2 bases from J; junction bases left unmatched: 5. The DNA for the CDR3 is TGTGCCAGCAGCTCGCTAGCGGGAGTCGCCTACAATGAGCAGTTCTTC. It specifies CASSSLAGVAYNEQFF.

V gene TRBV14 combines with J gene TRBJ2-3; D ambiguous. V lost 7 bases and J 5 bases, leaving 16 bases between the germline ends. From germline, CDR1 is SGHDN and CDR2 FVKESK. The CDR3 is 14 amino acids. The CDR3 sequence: CASNLRGFGDTQYF. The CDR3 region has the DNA TGTGCCAGCAACCTCCGTGGTTTTGGAGATACGCAGTATTTT.

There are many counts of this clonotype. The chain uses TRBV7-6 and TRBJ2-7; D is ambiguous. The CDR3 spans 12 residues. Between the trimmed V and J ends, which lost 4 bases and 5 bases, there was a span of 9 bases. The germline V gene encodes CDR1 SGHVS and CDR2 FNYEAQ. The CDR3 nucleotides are TGTGCCAGCAGCTCCCGAGGCGACGAGCAGTACTTC. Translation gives CASSSRGDEQYF.

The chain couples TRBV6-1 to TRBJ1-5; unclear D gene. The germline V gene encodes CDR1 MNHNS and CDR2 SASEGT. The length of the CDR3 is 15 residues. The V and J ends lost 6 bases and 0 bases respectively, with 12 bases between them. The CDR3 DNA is TGTGCCAGCAGGACGAACACATTTAGCAATCAGCCCCAGCATTTT. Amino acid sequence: CASRTNTFSNQPQHF.

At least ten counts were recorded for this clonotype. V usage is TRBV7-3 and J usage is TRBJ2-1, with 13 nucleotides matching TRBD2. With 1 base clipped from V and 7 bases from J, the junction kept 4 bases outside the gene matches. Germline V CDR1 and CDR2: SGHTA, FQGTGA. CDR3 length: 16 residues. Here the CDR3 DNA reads TGTGCCAGCAGCTTAATGGGGACTAGCGGGAAGAATGAGCAGTTCTTC. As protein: CASSLMGTSGKNEQFF.

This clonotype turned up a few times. The CDR3 region is CASSDETGTASTDTQYF. For the CDR3, the DNA is TGTGCCAGCAGTGATGAAACCGGGACAGCTAGCACAGATACGCAGTATTTT. The rearrangement joins TRBV28 to TRBJ2-3; 7 bases align to TRBD1. In germline, CDR1 is MDHEN, CDR2 SYDVKM. This CDR3 contains 17 residues. V lost 5 bases to trimming and J lost 0 bases; unmatched junction nucleotides: 11.

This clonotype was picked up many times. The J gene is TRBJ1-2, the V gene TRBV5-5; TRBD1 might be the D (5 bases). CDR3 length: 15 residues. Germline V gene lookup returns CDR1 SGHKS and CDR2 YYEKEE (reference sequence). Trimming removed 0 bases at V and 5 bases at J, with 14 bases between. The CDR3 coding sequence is TGTGCCAGCAGCTTGGTCCTCAGGGATCAATATGGCTACACCTTC. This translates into CASSLVLRDQYGYTF.

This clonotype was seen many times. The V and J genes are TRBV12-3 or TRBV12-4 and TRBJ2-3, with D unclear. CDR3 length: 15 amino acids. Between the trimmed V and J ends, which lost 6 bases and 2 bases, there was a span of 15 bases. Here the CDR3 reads CASSPSSSLTDTQYF. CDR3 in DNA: TGTGCCAGCAGCCCGAGTTCAAGCCTCACAGATACGCAGTATTTT.

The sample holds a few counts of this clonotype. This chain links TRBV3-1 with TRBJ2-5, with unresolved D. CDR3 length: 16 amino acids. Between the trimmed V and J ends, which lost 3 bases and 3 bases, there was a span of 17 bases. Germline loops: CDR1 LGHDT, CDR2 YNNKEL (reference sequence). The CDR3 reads CASSQGLVLGKETQYF. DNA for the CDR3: TGTGCCAGCAGCCAGGGCCTAGTGTTGGGGAAAGAGACCCAGTACTTC.

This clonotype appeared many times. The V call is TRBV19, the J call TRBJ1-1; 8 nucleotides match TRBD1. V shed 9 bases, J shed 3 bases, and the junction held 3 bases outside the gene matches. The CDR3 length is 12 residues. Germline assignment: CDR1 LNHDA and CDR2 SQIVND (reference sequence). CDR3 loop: CASADRDTEAFF. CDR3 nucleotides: TGTGCCAGCGCGGACAGGGACACTGAAGCTTTCTTT.

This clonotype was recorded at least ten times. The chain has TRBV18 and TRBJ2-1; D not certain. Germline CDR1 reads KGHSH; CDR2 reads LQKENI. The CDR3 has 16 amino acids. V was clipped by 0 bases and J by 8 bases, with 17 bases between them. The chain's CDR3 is CASSPPGSLQSYEQFF. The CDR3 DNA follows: TGTGCCAGCTCACCACCGGGGTCGCTACAGTCTTATGAGCAGTTCTTC.

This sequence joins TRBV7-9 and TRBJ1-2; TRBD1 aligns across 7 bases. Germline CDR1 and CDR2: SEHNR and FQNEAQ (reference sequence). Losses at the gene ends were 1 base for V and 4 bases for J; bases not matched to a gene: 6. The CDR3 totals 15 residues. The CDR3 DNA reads TGTGCCAGCAGCTTAGACAGGGGAAAACCCTATGGCTACACCTTC. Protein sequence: CASSLDRGKPYGYTF.

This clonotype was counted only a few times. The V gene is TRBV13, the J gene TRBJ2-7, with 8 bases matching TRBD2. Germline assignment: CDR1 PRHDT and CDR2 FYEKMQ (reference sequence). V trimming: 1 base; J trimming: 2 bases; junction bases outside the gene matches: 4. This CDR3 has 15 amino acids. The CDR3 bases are TGTGCCAGCAGCTTAGCTGGACTAGCCCCCTACGAGCAGTACTTC. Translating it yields CASSLAGLAPYEQYF.

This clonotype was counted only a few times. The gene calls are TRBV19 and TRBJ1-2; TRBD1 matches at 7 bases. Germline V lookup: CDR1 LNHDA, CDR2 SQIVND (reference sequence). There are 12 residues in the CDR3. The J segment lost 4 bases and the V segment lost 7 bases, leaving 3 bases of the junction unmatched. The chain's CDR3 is CASKDRVYGYTF. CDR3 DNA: TGTGCCAGTAAAGACAGGGTCTATGGCTACACCTTC.

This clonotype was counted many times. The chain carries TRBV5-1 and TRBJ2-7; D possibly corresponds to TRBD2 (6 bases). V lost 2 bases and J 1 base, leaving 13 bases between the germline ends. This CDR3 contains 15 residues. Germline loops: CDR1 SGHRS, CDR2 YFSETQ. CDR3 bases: TGCGCCAGCAGCTTTAGGCGGGATATTTCCTACGAGCAGTACTTC. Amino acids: CASSFRRDISYEQYF. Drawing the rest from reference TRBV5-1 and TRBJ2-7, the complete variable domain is KAGVTQTPRYLIKTRGQQVTLSCSPISGHRSVSWYQQTPGQGLQFLFEYFSETQRNKGNFPGRFSGRQFSNSRSEMNVSTLELGDSALYLCASSFRRDISYEQYFGPGTRLTVT.

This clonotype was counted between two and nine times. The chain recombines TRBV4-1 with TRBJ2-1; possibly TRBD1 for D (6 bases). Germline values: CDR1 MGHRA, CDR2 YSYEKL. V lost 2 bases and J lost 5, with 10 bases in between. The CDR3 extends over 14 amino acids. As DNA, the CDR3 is TGCGCCAGCAGCCAACTCCGGGACAACAATGAGCAGTTCTTC. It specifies CASSQLRDNNEQFF.

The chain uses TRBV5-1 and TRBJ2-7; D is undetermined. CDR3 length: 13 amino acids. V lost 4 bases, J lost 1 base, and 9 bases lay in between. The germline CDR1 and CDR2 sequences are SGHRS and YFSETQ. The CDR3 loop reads CASSVTISYEQYF. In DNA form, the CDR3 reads TGCGCCAGCAGCGTCACCATTTCCTACGAGCAGTACTTC. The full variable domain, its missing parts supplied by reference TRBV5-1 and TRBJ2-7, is KAGVTQTPRYLIKTRGQQVTLSCSPISGHRSVSWYQQTPGQGLQFLFEYFSETQRNKGNFPGRFSGRQFSNSRSEMNVSTLELGDSALYLCASSVTISYEQYFGPGTRLTVT.

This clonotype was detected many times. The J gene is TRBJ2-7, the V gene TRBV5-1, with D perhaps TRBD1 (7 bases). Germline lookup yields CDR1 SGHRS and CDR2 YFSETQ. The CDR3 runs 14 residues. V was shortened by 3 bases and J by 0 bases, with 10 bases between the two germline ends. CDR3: CASSSGDSSYEQYF. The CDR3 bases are TGCGCCAGCAGCTCGGGGGACAGCTCCTACGAGCAGTACTTC.

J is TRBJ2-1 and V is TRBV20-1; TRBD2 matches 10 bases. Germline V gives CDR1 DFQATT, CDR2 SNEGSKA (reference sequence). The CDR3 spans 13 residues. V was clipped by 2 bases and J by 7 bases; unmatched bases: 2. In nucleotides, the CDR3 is TGCAGTGCTAGACCAGCGGGGGGGAATGAGCAGTTCTTC. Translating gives CSARPAGGNEQFF.

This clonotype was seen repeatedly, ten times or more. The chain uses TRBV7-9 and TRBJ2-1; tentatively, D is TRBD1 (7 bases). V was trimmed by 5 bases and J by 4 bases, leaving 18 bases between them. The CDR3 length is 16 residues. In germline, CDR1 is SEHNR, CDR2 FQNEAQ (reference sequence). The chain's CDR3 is CASSGRAQGGYNEQFF. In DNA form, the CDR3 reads TGTGCCAGCAGCGGCCGAGCGCAGGGGGGATACAATGAGCAGTTCTTC.

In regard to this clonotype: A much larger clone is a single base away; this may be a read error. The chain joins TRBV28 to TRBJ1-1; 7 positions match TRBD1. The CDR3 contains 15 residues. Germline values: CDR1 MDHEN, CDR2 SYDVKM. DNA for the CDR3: TGTACCAGCAGTTTAATGGCAGGGGGGAGAGCTGAAGCTTTCTTT. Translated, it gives CTSSLMAGGRAEAFF.

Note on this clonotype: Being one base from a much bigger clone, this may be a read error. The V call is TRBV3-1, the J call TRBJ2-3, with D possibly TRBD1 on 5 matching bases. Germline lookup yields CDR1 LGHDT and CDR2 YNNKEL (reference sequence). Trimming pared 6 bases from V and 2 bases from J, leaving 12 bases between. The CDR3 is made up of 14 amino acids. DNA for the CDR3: TGTGCCAGCAGTCAACAGGCGAACACAGATACGCAGTATTTT. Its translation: CASSQQANTDTQYF.

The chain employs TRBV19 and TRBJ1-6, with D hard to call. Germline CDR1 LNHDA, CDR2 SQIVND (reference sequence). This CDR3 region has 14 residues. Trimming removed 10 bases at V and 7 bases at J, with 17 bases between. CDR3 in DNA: TGTGCCACCCGGGGAGGCGCCGAAAATTCACCCCTCCACTTT. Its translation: CATRGGAENSPLHF.

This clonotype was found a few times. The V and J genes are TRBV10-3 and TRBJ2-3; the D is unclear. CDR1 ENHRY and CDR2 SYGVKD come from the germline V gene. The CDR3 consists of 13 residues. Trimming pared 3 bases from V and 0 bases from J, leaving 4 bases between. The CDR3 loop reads CAISEQSTDTQYF. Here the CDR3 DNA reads TGTGCCATCAGTGAACAGAGCACAGATACGCAGTATTTT.

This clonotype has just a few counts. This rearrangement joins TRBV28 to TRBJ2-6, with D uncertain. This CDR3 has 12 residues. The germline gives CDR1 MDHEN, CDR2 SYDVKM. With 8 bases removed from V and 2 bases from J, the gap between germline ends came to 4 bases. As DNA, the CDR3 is TGTGCCAGCGGACCTGGGGCCAACGTCCTGACTTTC. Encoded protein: CASGPGANVLTF. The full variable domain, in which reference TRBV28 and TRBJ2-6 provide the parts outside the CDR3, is DVKVTQSSRYLVKRTGEKVFLECVQDMDHENMFWYRQDPGLGLRLIYFSYDVKMKEKGDIPEGYSVSREKKERFSLILESASTNQTSMYLCASGPGANVLTFGAGSRLTVL.

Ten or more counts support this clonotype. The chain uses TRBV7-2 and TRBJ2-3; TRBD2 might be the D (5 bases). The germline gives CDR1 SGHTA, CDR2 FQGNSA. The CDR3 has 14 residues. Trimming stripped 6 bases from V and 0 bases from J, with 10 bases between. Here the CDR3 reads CASRRAASTDTQYF. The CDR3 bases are TGTGCCAGCAGGAGGGCAGCCAGCACAGATACGCAGTATTTT. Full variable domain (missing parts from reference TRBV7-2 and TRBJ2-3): GAGVSQSPSNKVTEKGKDVELRCDPISGHTALYWYRQSLGQGLEFLIYFQGNSAPDKSGLPSDRFSAERTGGSVSTLTIQRTQQEDSAVYLCASRRAASTDTQYFGPGTRLTVL.